This TCR beta chain originates from a study of shared clonotypes between healthy human individuals. Germline CDR1 SGDLS, CDR2 YYNGEE. The CDR3 has 15 amino acids. V was pared by 4 bases and J by 2 bases, with 6 bases of the junction left unmatched. General study results and limits: Naive CD4 clonotypes overlapped across a handful of donors at roughly 5%.

This clone was observed a single time. Antigen: not known. Other DNA sequences within the sample encode an identical CDR3. Method: immunoSEQ multiplex PCR; TCRdb's copy keeps in-frame clones and lacks some. The sample lists over 2 million clones, roughly 92% occurring once. The chain employs TRBV9 and TRBJ2-1; the match to TRBD2 covers 7 bases. The sample comprised naive CD4+ T cells from PBMCs. The subset: CD45RA+ positively selected. The TCR originated in a man aged 18 to 29 in good health. Some clones in this sample may be carry-over from other donors' samples. The CDR3 region is CASSTRLAAYNEQFF. The CDR3 coding sequence is TGTGCCAGCAGCACCCGACTAGCCGCCTACAATGAGCAGTTCTTC.